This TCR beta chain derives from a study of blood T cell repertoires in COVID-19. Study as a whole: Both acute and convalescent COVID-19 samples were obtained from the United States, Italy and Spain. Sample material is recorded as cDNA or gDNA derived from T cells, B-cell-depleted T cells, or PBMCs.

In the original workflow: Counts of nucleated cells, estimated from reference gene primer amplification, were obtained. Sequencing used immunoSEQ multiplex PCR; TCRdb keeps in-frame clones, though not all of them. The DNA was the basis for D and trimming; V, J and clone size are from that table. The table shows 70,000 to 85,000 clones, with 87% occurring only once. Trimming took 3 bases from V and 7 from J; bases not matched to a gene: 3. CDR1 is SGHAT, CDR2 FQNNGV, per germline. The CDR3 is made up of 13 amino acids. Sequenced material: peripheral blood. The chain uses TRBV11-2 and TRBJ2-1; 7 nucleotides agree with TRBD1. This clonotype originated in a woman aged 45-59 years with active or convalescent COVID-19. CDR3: CASSLDRSNEQFF. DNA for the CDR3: TGTGCCAGCAGCTTGGACAGGAGTAATGAGCAGTTCTTC.